The 9 T cell receptor beta chains presented below share a single source sample, sequenced in a study of beta chain features in type 1 diabetes. Study-level results: Among patients with Type 1 diabetes, TCRB CDR3s were moderately but significantly shorter in every one of the four CD4+ subsets.

Sequenced material consisted of expressed TCRB transcripts (all of the isolated RNA was reverse transcribed). Data came from immunoSEQ multiplex PCR; TCRdb stores just in-frame clones and leaves some out. The sample consists of 250,000 to 300,000 clones, 13% to 15% of them appearing once. These TCRs are of unknown antigen specificity. Sequencing was done on a sample of naive CD4+ T cells from blood. These receptor sequences come from a man in his thirties or forties with type 1 diabetes.

This clone was observed a handful of times. The chain has TRBV7-9 and TRBJ2-1; D is unresolved. CDR3 size: 12 residues. Trimming stripped 8 bases from V and 1 base from J, with 6 bases between. CDR1 SEHNR and CDR2 FQNEAQ come from the germline V gene (reference sequence). The CDR3 sequence: CASAYSYNEQFF. The CDR3 nucleotides read TGTGCCAGCGCCTATTCCTACAATGAGCAGTTCTTC.

This clone appeared a few times. Other DNA sequences in this sample translate to the same CDR3. The chain couples TRBV28 to TRBJ2-3; D is unclear. The CDR3 contains 13 residues. Germline assignment: CDR1 MDHEN and CDR2 SYDVKM. V was trimmed by 9 bases and J by 3 bases, leaving 13 bases between them. The CDR3 loop is CASSFGGTDTQYF. Written as DNA, the CDR3 is TGTGCCAGTTCATTCGGTGGTACAGATACGCAGTATTTT.

The chain couples TRBV7-9 to TRBJ2-1; D is perhaps TRBD1 (6 bases). V was shortened by 1 base and J by 8 bases, with 9 bases between the two germline ends. The CDR3 totals 13 residues. Germline CDR1 is SEHNR and CDR2 is FQNEAQ (reference sequence). The CDR3 DNA reads TGTGCCAGCAGCTTAGGTTCAGGGGATGAGCAGTTCTTC. Its translation is CASSLGSGDEQFF. Full variable domain (rest looked up from reference TRBV7-9 and TRBJ2-1): DTGVSQNPRHKITKRGQNVTFRCDPISEHNRLYWYRQTLGQGPEFLTYFQNEAQLEKSRLLSDRFSAERPKGSFSTLEIQRTEQGDSAMYLCASSLGSGDEQFFGPGTRLTVL.

This clone was found a few times. The chain has TRBV6-5 and TRBJ2-5; 7 positions match TRBD2. Trimming removed 8 bases from V and 5 bases from J; junction bases left unmatched: 11. CDR1 and CDR2 (germline): MNHEY, SVGAGI. There are 14 residues in the CDR3. The CDR3 coding sequence is TGTGCCAGCGTTTACGGCGGGAGTACTGAGACCCAGTACTTC. As protein: CASVYGGSTETQYF.

The J gene is TRBJ1-5, the V gene TRBV15; no definite D call. The ends were cut back, 0 bases at V and 6 bases at J, with 6 bases in the middle. CDR3 size: 13 residues. Germline V gene sequence: CDR1 LNHNV, CDR2 YYDKDF (reference sequence). The CDR3 reads CATSRDGSQPQHF. CDR3 sequence (DNA): TGTGCCACCAGCAGAGATGGTAGTCAGCCCCAGCATTTT.

This chain joins TRBV11-2 and TRBJ2-3; 10 bases align to TRBD2. The length of the CDR3 is 19 residues. Germline V gene data show CDR1 as SGHAT and CDR2 as FQNNGV. Germline trimming cut 5 bases from V and 0 bases from J; bases unmatched to any gene: 14. CDR3 coding DNA: TGTGCCAGCAGCCCGATTCGGGATGGAGCGGGAGGGAGCACAGATACGCAGTATTTT. Translation: CASSPIRDGAGGSTDTQYF.

This clone was detected only a few times. This chain uses TRBV9 with TRBJ2-3, with unresolved D. Germline V CDR1 and CDR2: SGDLS, YYNGEE. This CDR3 has 14 amino acids. V lost 0 bases and J 6 bases, leaving 11 bases between the germline ends. The CDR3 DNA reads as TGTGCCAGCAGCGTAGACGTCGGCAGGGATACGCAGTATTTT. Protein product: CASSVDVGRDTQYF.

With regard to this clone: The same CDR3 arises from other DNA sequences in this sample as well. The J gene is TRBJ2-7, the V gene TRBV2; D perhaps matches TRBD1 (7 bases). The germline V and J ends were trimmed by 6 bases and 3 bases, with 9 bases remaining between them. Germline assignment: CDR1 SNHLY and CDR2 FYNNEI. The CDR3 has 12 amino acids. The CDR3 loop is CASRRDSYEQYF. The CDR3 nucleotides read TGTGCCAGCAGGCGGGACAGCTACGAGCAGTACTTC.

This chain uses TRBV7-9 with TRBJ2-7; D call uncertain. The CDR3 has 13 amino acids. CDR1 is SEHNR, CDR2 FQNEAQ, per germline (reference sequence). V shed 2 bases and J shed 7 bases, with 12 bases lying between them. The CDR3 coding sequence is TGTGCCAGCAGCTTACACGGAGCAAATGAGCAGTACTTC. Translating it yields CASSLHGANEQYF.